Sequencing of this TCR beta chain was carried out in a study of immune characterization of retroperitoneal liposarcoma. From the PCR reads, TCRdb called clonotypes with MiXCR, one entry per CDR3 protein. Of fewer than 9,500 distinct CDR3 sequences in the sample, roughly 45% were seen once. CDR3 length: 14 residues. The J segment lost 9 bases and the V segment lost 4 bases, leaving 8 bases of the junction unmatched. Germline CDR1 MNHEY, CDR2 SVGAGI. The clonotype originates from a male donor with retroperitoneal liposarcoma. The sample taken for sequencing was tumor tissue. The chain couples TRBV6-5 to TRBJ2-1, with 8 positions matching TRBD1. Here the CDR3 DNA reads TGTGCCAGCAGTTTAGGACAGGGACGGCTTGAGCAGTTCTTC. Translated: CASSLGQGRLEQFF.